These T cell receptor beta chains were read from a single sample in a study of OX40 agonist ivuxolimab in advanced cancers. Using immunoSEQ multiplex PCR, the repertoire was profiled, and TCRdb retains in-frame clones only, with some absent. The sample has some 11,000 clones, 70% to 75% seen once; the top ten hold under 30%. Here the sequenced sample was CD4+ or CD8+ T cells sorted from blood, taken in a trial of the OX40 agonist ivuxolimab. The receptors were sampled from an adult with an advanced solid tumor such as melanoma, head and neck, liver or kidney cancer. The CDR3 runs from the conserved cysteine through the conserved F or W. A D gene is named only where the DNA matches it firmly. Expanded clones are given a class, and other clones once, few, many or no size at all.

>TRBJ2-2|.|TRBV7-3|.
CASSLHDRNTGELFF
TGTGCCAGCAGCTTACATGACAGGAACACCGGGGAGCTGTTTTTT
>TRBJ1-5|.|TRBV6-6|.
CASSYGADSNQPQHF
TGTGCCAGCAGTTACGGGGCAGATAGCAATCAGCCCCAGCATTTT
>TRBJ2-1|TRBD2|TRBV30|.
CAWSRAGGGYNEQFF
TGTGCCTGGAGTCGAGCGGGAGGAGGGTACAATGAGCAGTTCTTC
>TRBJ2-2|TRBD2|TRBV4-2|.
CASRLAGGTGELFF
TGTGCCAGCAGACTAGCGGGAGGGACCGGGGAGCTGTTTTTT
>TRBJ2-5|TRBD1|TRBV2|.
CASSTRTGSENQETQYF
TGTGCCAGCAGTACCCGGACAGGAAGTGAGAATCAAGAGACCCAGTACTTC
>TRBJ1-2|.|TRBV6-6|few
CASSLDSGYGYTF
TGTGCCAGCAGTTTGGACAGTGGATATGGCTACACCTTC
>TRBJ1-4|.|TRBV6-5|few
CASSYSTETRGKLFF
TGTGCCAGCAGTTACTCGACAGAGACTAGGGGAAAACTGTTTTTT
>TRBJ1-1|.|TRBV5-6|.
CASSPTAEMNTEAFF
TGTGCCAGCAGCCCTACGGCCGAGATGAACACTGAAGCTTTCTTT
>TRBJ2-2|TRBD2|TRBV7-2|.
CASSWSGGVNTGELFF
TGTGCCAGCAGCTGGAGCGGGGGGGTGAACACCGGGGAGCTGTTTTTT
>TRBJ2-3|.|TRBV27|few
CASSSPRGTSTDTQYF
TGTGCCAGCAGTTCCCCCCGGGGGACTAGCACAGATACGCAGTATTTT
>TRBJ2-7|.|TRBV5-6|.
CASSWGPGAYEQYF
TGTGCCAGCAGCTGGGGCCCGGGGGCTTACGAGCAGTACTTC
>TRBJ2-7|.|TRBV5-6|.
CASSLFRYEQYF
TGTGCCAGCAGCTTGTTTCGCTACGAGCAGTACTTC
>TRBJ2-7|TRBD1|TRBV10-2|.
CASSETNTGDPIGYEQYF
TGCGCCAGCAGTGAGACTAATACAGGGGACCCCATAGGCTACGAGCAGTACTTC
>TRBJ2-4|.|TRBV28|.
CASSLTDSVQYF
TGTGCCAGCAGTTTAACGGATTCCGTTCAGTACTTC
>TRBJ2-7|.|TRBV7-9|few
CASSLVSSYEQYF
TGTGCCAGCAGCTTAGTTAGCTCCTACGAGCAGTACTTC
>TRBJ1-6|TRBD1|TRBV7-2|few
CASSPTTDRVNSPLHF
TGTGCCAGCAGCCCTACTACGGACAGGGTGAATTCACCCCTCCACTTT
>TRBJ2-2|.|TRBV9|.
CASSPRFAGGSGELFF
TGTGCCAGCAGCCCCCGATTCGCGGGTGGATCCGGGGAGCTGTTTTTT
>TRBJ1-2|TRBD1|TRBV2|.
CASSEAGTGGYGYTF
TGTGCCAGCAGTGAAGCGGGGACAGGGGGCTATGGCTACACCTTC
>TRBJ1-3|.|TRBV5-8|.
CASSLSSDSSGNTIYF
TGTGCCAGCAGCTTGAGTTCGGACAGCTCTGGAAACACCATATATTTT